The subject of this entry is one TCR beta chain. The method was immunoSEQ multiplex PCR; TCRdb's version includes in-frame clones alone and lacks a portion of them. The sample holds 260,000 or so clones, roughly 80% seen once. This entry comes from a study of blood T cell repertoires in COVID-19. CDR3 length equals 12 residues. Trimming cost V 5 bases and J 4 bases, with 11 bases left between them. Germline V lookup: CDR1 SQVTM, CDR2 ANQGSEA. Those enrolled, adults aged roughly 18 to 100 years, came from about two dozen US areas. Cohort assignment relied on participant-reported clinical history. Those designated as exposed participants met a COVID-19 case within 2 weeks before study entry.

V gene TRBV29-1 combines with J gene TRBJ1-1, with a tentative D call TRBD1 (6 bases). The specimen was PBMCs or T cells enriched from blood (not recorded which). This receptor was identified in a woman aged 40 to 50 who had been exposed to COVID-19. In DNA, the CDR3 is TGCAGCGTTCAGGGGCTCGGCACTGAAGCTTTCTTT. Translated, it gives CSVQGLGTEAFF.